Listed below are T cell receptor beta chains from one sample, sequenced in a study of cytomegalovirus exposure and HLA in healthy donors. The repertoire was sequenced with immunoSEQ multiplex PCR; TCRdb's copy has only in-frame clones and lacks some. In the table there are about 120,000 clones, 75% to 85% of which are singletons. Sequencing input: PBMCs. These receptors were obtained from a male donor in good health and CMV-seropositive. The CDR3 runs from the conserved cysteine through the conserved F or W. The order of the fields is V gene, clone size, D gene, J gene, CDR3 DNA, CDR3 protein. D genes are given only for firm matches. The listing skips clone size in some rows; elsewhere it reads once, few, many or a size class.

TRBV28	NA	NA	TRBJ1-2	TGTGCCAGCAGTTTAATTTGGCCCGGCTACACCTTC	CASSLIWPGYTF
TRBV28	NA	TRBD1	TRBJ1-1	TGTGCCATCCTCAGTGGGACAGGGGACATGAACACTGAAGCTTTCTTT	CAILSGTGDMNTEAFF
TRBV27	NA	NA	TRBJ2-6	TGTGCCAGTAGAGTTTCTGGGGCCAACGTCCTGACTTTC	CASRVSGANVLTF
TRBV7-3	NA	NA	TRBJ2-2	TGTGCCAGCGGCGGGGTCAACACCGGGGAGCTGTTTTTT	CASGGVNTGELFF
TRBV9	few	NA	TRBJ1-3	TGTGCCAGCAGCCCAACATTTTCCGGGTTTGGAAACACCATATATTTT	CASSPTFSGFGNTIYF
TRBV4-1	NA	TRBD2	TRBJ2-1	TGCGCCAGCAGCCAAGGCTTACTCGGGGGGAGCTACAATGAGCAGTTCTTC	CASSQGLLGGSYNEQFF
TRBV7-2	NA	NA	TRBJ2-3	TGTGCCAGCAGCTTAGATGGTGCGGGCGACACAGATACGCAGTATTTT	CASSLDGAGDTDTQYF
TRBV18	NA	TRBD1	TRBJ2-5	TGTGCCAGCTCCCTGCATGGGACAGTACAAGAGACCCAGTACTTC	CASSLHGTVQETQYF
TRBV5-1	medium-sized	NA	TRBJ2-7	TGCGCCAGCAAGGATGGGGGAGGCTACGAGCAGTACTTC	CASKDGGGYEQYF
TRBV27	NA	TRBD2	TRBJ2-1	TGTGCCAGCAGTTTAGGACTAGCGGGCCCCGATGAGCAGTTCTTC	CASSLGLAGPDEQFF
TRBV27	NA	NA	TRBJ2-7	TGTGCCAGCAGAGGACGGGGGAGCTCCTACGAGCAGTACTTC	CASRGRGSSYEQYF
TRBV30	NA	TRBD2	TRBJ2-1	TGTGCCTGGACTAGCGGGACCAATGAGCAGTTCTTC	CAWTSGTNEQFF
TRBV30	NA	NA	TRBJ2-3	TGTGCCTCCTTTAGGGGAGGGGGGACAGATACGCAGTATTTT	CASFRGGGTDTQYF
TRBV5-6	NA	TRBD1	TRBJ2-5	TGTGCCAGCAGCTCTGGACAGGCCCAAGAGACCCAGTACTTC	CASSSGQAQETQYF
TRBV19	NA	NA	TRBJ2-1	TGTGCCAGTAATTCGTACTACAATGAGCAGTTCTTC	CASNSYYNEQFF
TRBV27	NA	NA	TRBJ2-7	TGTGCCAGCAGAGCGGGACAGGTAATGTTAGGAGAGCAGTACTTC	CASRAGQVMLGEQYF
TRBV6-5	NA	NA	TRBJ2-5	TGTGCCAGCAGACCGACAGGTTTAGAGACCCAGTACTTC	CASRPTGLETQYF
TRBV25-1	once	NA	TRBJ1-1	TGTGCCAGCAGTCCACCGGGGGGGCCCACTGAAGCTTTCTTT	CASSPPGGPTEAFF
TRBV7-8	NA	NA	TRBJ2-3	TGTGCCAGCAGCCCTCCTCAGTTAGATACGCAGTATTTT	CASSPPQLDTQYF
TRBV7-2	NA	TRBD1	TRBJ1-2	TGTGCCAGCAGCTTATCGGGCAGGGGGCAAGGCTACACCTTC	CASSLSGRGQGYTF
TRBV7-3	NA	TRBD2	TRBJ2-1	TGTGCCAGCAGCTTAACTAGCGGGATCTACAATGAGCAGTTCTTC	CASSLTSGIYNEQFF
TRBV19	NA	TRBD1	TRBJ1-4	TGTGCCAGCACGACCGGGACAGGGGAGGAAAAACTGTTTTTT	CASTTGTGEEKLFF
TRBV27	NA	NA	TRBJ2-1	TGTGCCAGCAGCCAGGCCGGGGATGAGCAGTTCTTC	CASSQAGDEQFF
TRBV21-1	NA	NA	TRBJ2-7	TGTGCCAGCAGCCAGGCAAGGACGGGAGGGCCCAGAAAAAATAGGCAGTACTTC	CASSQARTGGPRKNRQYF
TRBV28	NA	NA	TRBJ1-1	TGTGCCAGCAGTTCGGGGGGAGGGCTCCGTGAAGCTTTCTTT	CASSSGGGLREAFF